One and the same sample provided the 27 T cell receptor beta chains below, sequenced in a study of CD8 T cells in ankylosing spondylitis (TCRdb year 2017). Receptor amplification or capture employed 5' RACE. These reads were obtained on an Illumina HiSeq 2500. Using fastp at Q25 and MiXCR, TCRdb reprocessed the public reads and kept productive beta chains. Every entry covers one CDR3 protein and lists the most common genes and DNA from its rows. For this sample the table gives some 130,000 distinct CDR3 sequences, of which roughly 6.6% were detected only once. Of the sample, around an eighth is held by the ten largest clones. The sequenced sample consisted of blood, either unsorted or a sorted T cell fraction (not recorded which). The receptors originated from a female donor with ankylosing spondylitis or in good health (not recorded which).

This clonotype was counted at least ten times. The V gene is TRBV20-1, the J gene TRBJ2-1; 9 bases are shared with TRBD2. The junction had 13 bases not matched to a gene; V was cut back by 6 bases and J by 10 bases. The CDR3 has 14 amino acids. Germline V gives CDR1 DFQATT, CDR2 SNEGSKA (reference sequence). DNA for the CDR3: TGCAGTGCCCAGAGGGCGGGGGGGCCCCCGGAGCAGTTCTTC. Translating gives CSAQRAGGPPEQFF.

This clonotype was recorded at least ten times. The chain links TRBV20-1 to TRBJ1-5; D unresolved. The germline gives CDR1 DFQATT, CDR2 SNEGSKA (reference sequence). V was pared by 4 bases and J by 5 bases, with 6 bases between. This CDR3 has 11 amino acids. In DNA, the CDR3 is TGCAGTGCTATAAAGGATCAGCCCCAGCATTTT. Translating it yields CSAIKDQPQHF.

This clonotype showed up many times. This chain uses TRBV10-3 with TRBJ2-3; no firm D call. This CDR3 comprises 11 residues. V dropped 0 bases and J dropped 6 bases, with 1 base sitting between them. Germline V CDR1 and CDR2: ENHRY, SYGVKD. The chain's CDR3 is CAISESDTQYF. The CDR3 bases are TGTGCCATCAGTGAGTCGGATACGCAGTATTTT.

There are many counts of this clonotype. J is TRBJ1-1 and V is TRBV11-2, with 10 nucleotides matching TRBD1. The CDR3 runs to 15 residues. Germline V lookup: CDR1 SGHAT, CDR2 FQNNGV. V lost 1 base, J lost 3 bases, and 2 bases stayed unmatched. The CDR3 here is CASSLGDRGDTEAFF. DNA for the CDR3: TGTGCCAGCAGCTTAGGGGACAGGGGCGACACTGAAGCTTTCTTT.

This clonotype was counted many times. The rearrangement uses TRBV28 and TRBJ2-7, with 7 bases fitting TRBD1. V shed 7 bases and J 2 bases; nucleotides not matched to a gene: 5. This CDR3 has 13 amino acids. The germline gives CDR1 MDHEN, CDR2 SYDVKM. The CDR3 loop reads CASTWTGPYEQYF. The CDR3 DNA follows: TGTGCCAGCACTTGGACAGGTCCCTACGAGCAGTACTTC.

This clonotype has at least ten counts. The rearrangement links TRBV15 to TRBJ2-1; 8 bases map to TRBD2. The J segment lost 4 bases and the V segment lost 1 base, leaving 3 bases of the junction unmatched. Germline CDR1 and CDR2: LNHNV and YYDKDF (reference sequence). The CDR3 contains 15 residues. The CDR3 nucleotides read TGTGCCACCAGCAGAGCCCGGGGGGGGTACAATGAGCAGTTCTTC. This codes for CATSRARGGYNEQFF.

The chain couples TRBV7-2 to TRBJ1-5; unclear D gene. Trimming stripped 5 bases from V and 3 bases from J, with 14 bases between. This CDR3 is built from 15 residues. CDR1 and CDR2 from the germline V gene are SGHTA and FQGNSA. This chain's CDR3 is CASSPFGPNNQPQHF. The CDR3, as DNA: TGTGCCAGCAGCCCCTTCGGACCCAACAATCAGCCCCAGCATTTT.

This clonotype was counted at least ten times. The V and J genes are TRBV12-3 or TRBV12-4 and TRBJ1-1, with D perhaps TRBD1 (6 bases). V gave up 4 bases and J gave up 0 bases, with 12 bases separating them. This CDR3 region has 15 residues. The CDR3 coding sequence is TGTGCCAGCAGTTCACAGGGCCTCATGAACACTGAAGCTTTCTTT. The encoded protein is CASSSQGLMNTEAFF.

In its sample, this clonotype was seen a few times. This chain connects TRBV6-1 to TRBJ2-3; 9 nucleotides agree with TRBD1. This CDR3 contains 14 residues. Germline V gene sequence: CDR1 MNHNS, CDR2 SASEGT. V was clipped by 8 bases and J by 4 bases; unmatched bases: 7. CDR3 DNA: TGTGCCAGCTCCAGGACAGGGGTATCAGATACGCAGTATTTT. It codes for CASSRTGVSDTQYF.

This clonotype was seen repeatedly, ten times or more. The chain is built from TRBV24-1 and TRBJ2-2; no reliable D call. Germline V CDR1 and CDR2: KGHDR, SFDVKD. Trimming left V 4 bases short and J 5 bases short, with 10 bases between. This CDR3 spans 14 amino acids. CDR3 nucleotide sequence: TGTGCCACCAGTGAGGCCACAGCAACCGGGGAGCTGTTTTTT. Its translation is CATSEATATGELFF.

This clonotype was picked up many times. The chain combines TRBV5-1 with TRBJ1-4, with a tentative D call TRBD1 (5 bases). This CDR3 region has 14 residues. V was shortened by 8 bases and J by 7 bases, with 18 bases between the two germline ends. CDR1 and CDR2 from the germline V gene are SGHRS and YFSETQ. The CDR3 region has the DNA TGCGCCAGTCACGGAGCCACAGGAACTGAAAAACTGTTTTTT. Translated: CASHGATGTEKLFF.

This clonotype occurred many times. The chain joins TRBV9 to TRBJ2-7; possibly TRBD2 for D (5 bases). Trimming stripped 0 bases from V and 2 bases from J, with 9 bases between. The CDR3 length is 14 residues. Germline V lookup: CDR1 SGDLS, CDR2 YYNGEE. CDR3 sequence reads: CASSVGAETYEQYF. CDR3 coding DNA: TGTGCCAGCAGCGTAGGAGCGGAAACCTACGAGCAGTACTTC.

This clonotype was observed many times. V and J are TRBV12-3 or TRBV12-4 and TRBJ1-1, with D possibly matching TRBD1 (6 bases). V lost 5 bases and J 7 bases, leaving 17 bases between the germline ends. The CDR3 has 14 residues. The chain's CDR3 is CASSPGHLKLEAFF. CDR3 coding DNA: TGTGCCAGCAGTCCGGGACATCTAAAACTTGAAGCTTTCTTT.

The table lists this clonotype with many counts. The V and J genes are TRBV20-1 and TRBJ2-1; the match to TRBD2 covers 10 bases. The CDR3 is 15 amino acids. The V and J ends lost 4 bases and 5 bases, in that order; junction bases with no gene match: 8. From germline, CDR1 is DFQATT and CDR2 SNEGSKA (reference sequence). The CDR3 sequence: CSATAIAGGHNEQFF. The CDR3 DNA reads as TGCAGTGCTACAGCTATAGCGGGGGGCCACAATGAGCAGTTCTTC.

At least ten counts were recorded for this clonotype. The chain recombines TRBV7-9 with TRBJ1-1; D call uncertain. The V gene lost 3 bases and the J gene lost 1 base, with 12 bases spanning the gap. The germline V gene has CDR1 SEHNR and CDR2 FQNEAQ (reference sequence). The CDR3 sequence is 15 residues long. The CDR3 protein is CASSLVRQTNTEAFF. In DNA form, the CDR3 reads TGTGCCAGCAGCTTGGTACGGCAGACGAACACTGAAGCTTTCTTT.

As for this clonotype: A read error may explain this, as a much larger clone is one base away. V gene TRBV18 combines with J gene TRBJ2-4; no clear D gene. CDR1 is KGHSH and CDR2 is LQKENI in the germline V gene. The CDR3 is made up of 13 amino acids. The CDR3 DNA reads as TGTACCAGCTCACTCTTAGCCAAAAACATTCAGTACTTC. It encodes CTSSLLAKNIQYF.

There are a few counts of this clonotype. V usage is TRBV19 and J usage is TRBJ1-1; D ambiguous. The CDR3 spans 12 residues. The germline V gene encodes CDR1 LNHDA and CDR2 SQIVND (reference sequence). V lost 5 bases to trimming and J lost 3 bases, with 7 bases between them. The CDR3 spells CASSSQDTEAFF. DNA for the CDR3: TGTGCCAGTAGTTCCCAGGACACTGAAGCTTTCTTT.

This clonotype has a count of ten or more. The chain uses TRBV20-1 and TRBJ2-7; D is possibly TRBD2 (5 bases). In germline, CDR1 is DFQATT, CDR2 SNEGSKA (reference sequence). Trimming pared 2 bases from V and 1 base from J, leaving 9 bases between. The CDR3 sequence is 13 residues long. CDR3 DNA: TGCAGTGCTAGAAGACGGGAATCCTACGAGCAGTACTTC. Its protein is CSARRRESYEQYF.

This clonotype showed up many times. The V and J genes are TRBV12-3 or TRBV12-4 and TRBJ1-2; TRBD1 might be the D (6 bases). V dropped 7 bases and J dropped 6 bases, with 15 bases sitting between them. There are 13 residues in the CDR3. Written as DNA, the CDR3 is TGTGCCAGCACCACCGGGGGGCCCGATGGCTACACCTTC. This codes for CASTTGGPDGYTF.

Many counts were recorded for this clonotype. This chain links TRBV7-2 with TRBJ1-3; TRBD1 agrees at 7 bases. Trimming cost V 0 bases and J 8 bases; bases outside gene matches: 10. This CDR3 has 16 amino acids. Germline assignment: CDR1 SGHTA and CDR2 FQGNSA. The CDR3 sequence is CASSLAPGQGGYTIYF. CDR3 DNA sequence: TGTGCCAGCAGCTTAGCGCCTGGGCAGGGGGGGTACACCATATATTTT.

In its sample, this clonotype was seen many times. The rearrangement links TRBV5-5 to TRBJ1-6, with 9 bases lining up with TRBD1. V gave up 1 base and J gave up 9 bases; unmatched junction bases: 5. CDR1 and CDR2 from the germline V gene are SGHKS and YYEKEE (reference sequence). The CDR3 contains 15 residues. Here the CDR3 reads CASSLMDRGGSPLHF. DNA for the CDR3: TGTGCCAGCAGCTTGATGGACAGGGGTGGTTCACCCCTCCACTTT.

This clonotype was detected many times. V usage is TRBV5-1 and J usage is TRBJ1-2; D gene unclear. From germline, CDR1 is SGHRS and CDR2 YFSETQ. V was clipped by 0 bases and J by 6 bases, with 9 bases between them. The CDR3 runs 13 residues. The chain's CDR3 is CASSLAGGNGYTF. The CDR3, as DNA: TGCGCCAGCAGCTTGGCCGGAGGAAATGGCTACACCTTC.

This clonotype has at least ten counts. The genes are TRBV5-6 and TRBJ1-5; 10 bases match TRBD1. V lost 4 bases, J lost 2 bases, and 3 bases stayed unmatched. This CDR3 is 15 amino acids long. Germline V gene sequence: CDR1 SGHDT, CDR2 YYEEEE. For the CDR3, the DNA is TGTGCCAGCAGCCCCGGGACAGGGGGCAATCAGCCCCAGCATTTT. Translating gives CASSPGTGGNQPQHF.

Many counts were recorded for this clonotype. CDR3 amino acids: CASSYDLVGSEQFF. The CDR3 coding sequence is TGTGCCAGCAGTTACGATCTAGTTGGTAGTGAGCAGTTCTTC. The gene calls are TRBV6-5 and TRBJ2-1, with no clear D. CDR1 MNHEY and CDR2 SVGAGI come from the germline V gene. The CDR3 is made up of 14 amino acids. V lost 2 bases, J lost 9 bases, and 14 bases lay in between.

In this sample, this clonotype turned up many times. The chain couples TRBV3-1 to TRBJ1-6; 8 bases fit TRBD1. Germline assignment: CDR1 LGHDT and CDR2 YNNKEL (reference sequence). After removal of 4 bases from V and 5 bases from J, the junction contained 13 bases not matched to a gene. CDR3 length: 18 residues. The CDR3 sequence is CASSRLQGAGADNSPLHF. In nucleotides, the CDR3 is TGTGCCAGCAGCCGTTTGCAGGGGGCAGGGGCCGATAATTCACCCCTCCACTTT.

This clonotype was detected ten times or more. V is TRBV5-6 and J is TRBJ2-2; D not resolved. V was clipped by 2 bases and J by 1 base, with 6 bases between them. Germline V gene lookup returns CDR1 SGHDT and CDR2 YYEEEE. CDR3 length equals 14 residues. CDR3 sequence: CASSLPENTGELFF. The CDR3 nucleotides read TGTGCCAGCAGCTTACCAGAGAACACCGGGGAGCTGTTTTTT.

This clonotype has at least ten counts. The chain carries TRBV6-5 and TRBJ1-3; D call uncertain. The CDR3 covers 14 residues. The germline V and J ends were trimmed by 2 bases and 0 bases, with 5 bases remaining between them. Germline V CDR1 and CDR2: MNHEY, SVGAGI. CDR3 amino acids: CASSYTSSGNTIYF. For the CDR3, the DNA is TGTGCCAGCAGTTACACCAGCTCTGGAAACACCATATATTTT.